Following are 9 T cell receptor beta chains from one sample sequenced in a study of cytomegalovirus exposure and HLA in healthy donors. PCR amplification relied on 60 Vbeta primers (plus 13 Jbeta primers). TCRdb's table, derived via immunoSEQ multiplex PCR, lists solely in-frame clones and lacks some. The sample holds approximately 120,000 clones; over 60% are singletons and the top ten take about 2%. The sequenced sample consisted of PBMCs. The receptors originated from a man aged 45 to 65 in good health and CMV-seronegative.

As concerns this clone: One junction end disagrees with the germline gene, perhaps due to a read error. The chain employs TRBV2 and TRBJ2-1; D may be TRBD2 (6 bases). The germline V gene encodes CDR1 SNHLY and CDR2 FYNNEI. This CDR3 has 14 residues. CDR3 sequence: CASNGRDSNNEQFF. DNA of the CDR3: TGTGCCAGCAACGGGCGGGACTCCAACAATGAGCAGTTCTTC.

This chain connects TRBV5-1 to TRBJ2-7, with 11 bases lining up with TRBD2. Germline V gene lookup returns CDR1 SGHRS and CDR2 YFSETQ. Trimming took 1 base from V and 3 from J; bases not matched to a gene: 0. The CDR3 extends over 14 amino acids. The CDR3 DNA reads TGCGCCAGCAGCTTGACTAGCGGGGGCTACGAGCAGTACTTC. Its protein product is CASSLTSGGYEQYF.

This chain connects TRBV7-2 to TRBJ2-1; the match to TRBD2 covers 12 bases. CDR3 size: 17 residues. Germline CDR1 is SGHTA and CDR2 is FQGNSA. Losses at the gene ends were 2 bases for V and 3 bases for J; bases not matched to a gene: 5. CDR3 sequence reads: CASSLLGLAGSYNEQFF. The CDR3 DNA reads TGTGCCAGCAGCTTACTCGGACTAGCGGGGAGCTACAATGAGCAGTTCTTC.

On this clone: This same CDR3 is encoded by further DNA sequences in the sample. This chain uses TRBV20-1 with TRBJ2-7; 8 nucleotides match TRBD1. In germline, CDR1 is DFQATT, CDR2 SNEGSKA (reference sequence). The J segment lost 6 bases and the V segment lost 5 bases, leaving 3 bases of the junction unmatched. This CDR3 comprises 11 residues. CDR3 protein: CSAGTGGEQYV. The CDR3 DNA sequence: TGCAGTGCTGGTACAGGGGGCGAGCAGTACGTC.

The CDR3 sequence is CASAGGKGNTIYF. The CDR3 DNA follows: TGTGCTAGCGCGGGGGGTAAAGGAAACACCATATATTTT. V and J are TRBV6-5 and TRBJ1-3; perhaps TRBD1 as D (5 bases). The germline V gene has CDR1 MNHEY and CDR2 SVGAGI. CDR3 length equals 13 residues.

The J gene is TRBJ2-5, the V gene TRBV11-2, with D unclear. The germline V and J ends were trimmed by 1 base and 3 bases, with 6 bases remaining between them. CDR1 is SGHAT, CDR2 FQNNGV, per germline. This CDR3 spans 13 amino acids. The CDR3 nucleotides read TGTGCCAGCAGCTTAGTGTTAGAAGAGACCCAGTACTTC. Amino acids: CASSLVLEETQYF.

The J gene is TRBJ2-1, the V gene TRBV6-1; no clear D gene. The CDR3 totals 15 residues. Germline values: CDR1 MNHNS, CDR2 SASEGT. Trimming removed 2 bases at V and 5 bases at J, with 13 bases between. The chain's CDR3 is CASSEWAVGHNEQFF. DNA for the CDR3: TGTGCCAGCAGTGAATGGGCAGTAGGCCACAATGAGCAGTTCTTC.

The V and J genes are TRBV28 and TRBJ1-5, with TRBD1 as a possible D gene (6 bases). CDR1 and CDR2 (germline): MDHEN, SYDVKM. The CDR3 is 14 amino acids. V gave up 5 bases and J gave up 3 bases, with 11 bases separating them. The CDR3 reads CASSKGHSNQPQHF. CDR3 nucleotides: TGTGCCAGCAGTAAGGGACACTCCAATCAGCCCCAGCATTTT.

The chain links TRBV5-1 to TRBJ2-1; no firm D call. Germline CDR1 reads SGHRS; CDR2 reads YFSETQ. This CDR3 spans 11 amino acids. Trimming took 0 bases from V and 8 from J, leaving 3 bases between them. This chain's CDR3 is CASSLADEQFF. CDR3 coding DNA: TGCGCCAGCAGCTTGGCGGATGAGCAGTTCTTC.